This T cell receptor (beta chain) was sequenced in a study of lymphopenia after photon versus proton radiotherapy. Whole-study results and caveats: Relative stability marked proton patients; photon patients lost diversity and naive cells. Post-nadir diversity loss with photons came from oligoclonal expansion, particularly CD8+ Temra cells. Post-nadir TCR diversity decline inversely tracked overall survival among those who died.

The germline V and J ends were trimmed by 4 bases and 1 base, with 14 bases remaining between them. Germline CDR1 and CDR2: GTSNPN and SVGIG (reference sequence). This CDR3 has 14 residues. To note about this clone: Its matching antigen is unknown.

Here immunoSEQ multiplex PCR was the method, and the copy in TCRdb shows in-frame clones only, minus some. The data contain tens of thousands of clones, around 82% of them singletons. The material was peripheral blood, obtained from a patient treated with proton-based radiotherapy. The sequence came from a man between 60 and 75 years old with pancreatic cancer. The rearrangement links TRBV30 to TRBJ2-7, with D unclear. The CDR3 region has the DNA TGTGCCTGGACTACCTGGGCAGTATCCTACGAGCAGTACTTC. Translation gives CAWTTWAVSYEQYF.